This T cell receptor (beta chain) was retrieved from a study of T cell changes during pregnancy in multiple sclerosis. Repertoires were generated with immunoSEQ multiplex PCR, while TCRdb's copy carries only in-frame clones and drops some. The sample lists roughly 30,000 clones, approximately 90% occurring once. This CDR3 region has 12 residues. CDR1 SGHTA and CDR2 FQGNSA come from the germline V gene. J lost 2 bases, V lost 6 bases, and 1 base had no gene match. The sequenced sample was CD4+ T cells from peripheral blood mononuclear cells, obtained in the first trimester of pregnancy. The chain has TRBV7-2 and TRBJ2-7; 7 bases line up with TRBD1. The receptor's source is a female donor in good health, enrolled as a control in a pregnancy study. The DNA of the CDR3 is TGTGCCAGCAGGACAGGGACCTACGAGCAGTACTTC. This sequence encodes CASRTGTYEQYF.